This T cell receptor (beta chain) came from a study of PD-L1 blockade in urothelial cancer. On the study more broadly: Male sex and bladder-origin urothelial cancer were recorded for about 85% of the roughly 30 patients. Tumor samples were found to contain a median of approximately 1,500 T cells.

Assay: immunoSEQ multiplex PCR; the TCRdb copy retains only in-frame clones and omits some. The sample consists of about 35,000 clones, about a third of them appearing once. Looked up from germline, CDR1 is SGHVS and CDR2 is FNYEAQ. This CDR3 has 15 amino acids. Trimming cost V 9 bases and J 2 bases; bases outside gene matches: 7. The chain employs TRBV7-6 and TRBJ2-6, with 7 bases that match TRBD2. This receptor was taken from a man between 60 and 75 years old with urothelial cancer. Specimen: tumor tissue, collected before atezolizumab (anti-PD-L1) treatment. This CDR3 reads CASAGVGTGANVLTF. The CDR3 bases are TGTGCCAGTGCGGGGGTGGGTACTGGGGCCAACGTCCTGACTTTC.